A single sample is the source of the 18 T cell receptor beta chains below, sequenced in a study of T-cell reconstitution after alpha-beta-depleted transplantation in children. Researchers prepared the TCRbeta library using unique molecular identifiers, the study reports. TCRdb used MiXCR to reprocess the PCR reads, holding one entry per CDR3 protein. The repertoire holds about 500,000 distinct CDR3 sequences, about 31% seen once, with more than 2% in the top ten. Here the sequenced sample was PBMCs from the stem cell graft donor, taken from the stem cell graft. These TCRs come from a human donor who donated a stem cell graft to a child with aplastic anemia.

This clonotype was picked up many times. V is TRBV12-3 or TRBV12-4 and J is TRBJ1-2, with a possible D match to TRBD1 (6 bases). Trimming removed 6 bases from V and 5 bases from J, with 10 bases in between. CDR3 size: 12 residues. As DNA, the CDR3 is TGTGCCAGCAGCGGACAGCTATATGGCTACACCTTC. It translates to CASSGQLYGYTF.

CDR3 residues: CASGVSATYEQYF. CDR3 DNA: TGTGCCAGCGGAGTCAGCGCGACCTACGAGCAGTACTTC. The rearrangement uses TRBV27 and TRBJ2-7; unclear D gene. The CDR3 runs to 13 residues. Trimming took off 8 bases at V and 2 bases at J, with 13 bases between the two ends. The germline CDR1 and CDR2 sequences are MNHEY and SMNVEV (reference sequence).

The V and J genes are TRBV10-2 and TRBJ1-2; D may be TRBD1 (6 bases). The CDR3 length is 12 residues. Per the germline V gene, CDR1 is WSHSY and CDR2 is SAAADI. V was shortened by 0 bases and J by 12 bases, with 11 bases between the two germline ends. The CDR3 DNA sequence: TGCGCCAGCAGTGAGTCCTTTCAGGGGAACACCTTC. Its translation: CASSESFQGNTF.

This clonotype was detected once. As DNA, the CDR3 is TGTGCCAGCAGCTTAAAGGCCGGGCAGGGGAGAGCTTTCTTT. Encoded protein: CASSLKAGQGRAFF. This rearrangement joins TRBV7-3 to TRBJ1-1, with a tentative D call TRBD1 (6 bases). Trimming removed 1 base from V and 10 bases from J, with 16 bases in between. This CDR3 is 14 amino acids long. Germline-derived CDR1 and CDR2 are SGHTA and FQGTGA.

The chain links TRBV10-3 to TRBJ2-7; 8 bases map to TRBD1. The CDR3 has 14 amino acids. The ends lost 6 bases at V and 2 bases at J; junction bases unmatched: 6. CDR1 and CDR2 from the germline V gene are ENHRY and SYGVKD. CDR3 sequence reads: CAISLGQGPYEQYF. The CDR3 DNA reads as TGTGCCATCAGCCTCGGACAGGGCCCCTACGAGCAGTACTTC.

This clonotype was counted only a few times. The gene calls are TRBV10-3 and TRBJ1-2, with unresolved D. The V end was cut by 8 bases, the J end by 2 bases, with 6 bases between. The CDR3 is 11 amino acids. Germline V CDR1 and CDR2: ENHRY, SYGVKD. The CDR3 nucleotides are TGTGCCATCGAACAGAACTATGGCTACACCTTC. This sequence encodes CAIEQNYGYTF.

V and J are TRBV4-3 and TRBJ2-3; D gene uncertain. Looked up from germline, CDR1 is LGHNA and CDR2 is YSLEER. The CDR3 sequence is 13 residues long. V lost 1 base to trimming and J lost 5 bases, with 7 bases between them. The CDR3 loop is CASSQGAGDTQYF. Here the CDR3 DNA reads TGCGCCAGCAGCCAAGGAGCCGGAGATACGCAGTATTTT.

The chain links TRBV7-9 to TRBJ1-1; the D is unclear. The V and J ends lost 5 bases and 3 bases respectively, with 13 bases between them. Per germline, CDR1 SEHNR and CDR2 FQNEAQ (reference sequence). This CDR3 has 14 amino acids. In nucleotides, the CDR3 is TGTGCCAGCAGCCCCAGGCGGCTGGACACTGAAGCTTTCTTT. Encoded protein: CASSPRRLDTEAFF.

This clonotype was counted between two and nine times. The rearrangement links TRBV9 to TRBJ2-1, with 10 nucleotides matching TRBD1. Germline assignment: CDR1 SGDLS and CDR2 YYNGEE. The V and J ends lost 6 bases and 2 bases, in that order; junction bases with no gene match: 5. The CDR3 is made up of 15 amino acids. Here the CDR3 reads CASTLGQGAYNEQFF. Written as DNA, the CDR3 is TGTGCCAGCACCCTAGGACAGGGGGCCTACAATGAGCAGTTCTTC. Variable domain in full (rest from reference TRBV9 and TRBJ2-1): DSGVTQTPKHLITATGQRVTLRCSPRSGDLSVYWYQQSLDQGLQFLIQYYNGEERAKGNILERFSAQQFPDLHSELNLSSLELGDSALYFCASTLGQGAYNEQFFGPGTRLTVL.

The table lists this clonotype with a few counts. This chain uses TRBV30 with TRBJ1-1, with D hard to call. V shed 2 bases and J shed 4 bases, with 14 bases lying between them. From germline, CDR1 is GTSNPN and CDR2 SVGIG (reference sequence). The CDR3 runs 14 residues. CDR3 protein: CAWSPLDSSTEAFF. The CDR3 bases are TGTGCCTGGAGTCCCCTTGATTCTAGCACTGAAGCTTTCTTT.

This clonotype appeared once. This rearrangement joins TRBV12-3 or TRBV12-4 to TRBJ1-2, with 7 bases identical to TRBD1. CDR3 length: 16 residues. After removal of 7 bases from V and 2 bases from J, the junction contained 13 bases not matched to a gene. CDR3 nucleotides: TGTGCCAGCATGGGAGGAGCAGGGGGAAAGAACTATGGCTACACCTTC. As protein: CASMGGAGGKNYGYTF.

This clonotype was picked up one time. The V call is TRBV3-1, the J call TRBJ1-5; D gene ambiguous. V was pared by 1 base and J by 7 bases, with 5 bases between. The length of the CDR3 is 12 residues. The germline gives CDR1 LGHDT, CDR2 YNNKEL (reference sequence). The CDR3 loop is CASSQGPQPQHF. In nucleotides, the CDR3 is TGTGCCAGCAGCCAAGGACCCCAGCCCCAGCATTTT.

This clonotype was seen more than once but under ten times. The chain employs TRBV7-8 and TRBJ2-2, with D possibly being TRBD2 (6 bases). The CDR3 spans 13 residues. V lost 4 bases, J lost 7 bases, and 10 bases lay in between. Germline values: CDR1 SGHVS, CDR2 FQNEAQ. CDR3 DNA: TGTGCCAGCAGCTCCCGGGAGTTCGGGGAGCTGTTTTTT. Its translation: CASSSREFGELFF.

In its sample, this clonotype is medium-sized. The V and J genes are TRBV6-4 and TRBJ2-3, with 8 nucleotides matching TRBD2. J lost 3 bases, V lost 2 bases, and 4 bases had no gene match. The germline V gene has CDR1 MRHNA and CDR2 SNTAGT. The CDR3 is 15 residues long. The CDR3 is CASSDEGGRTDTQYF. CDR3 DNA sequence: TGTGCCAGCAGTGACGAGGGCGGGAGGACAGATACGCAGTATTTT.

This clonotype appeared a few times. The chain has TRBV25-1 and TRBJ1-1; D gene ambiguous. The CDR3 extends over 12 amino acids. The germline V and J ends were trimmed by 3 bases and 0 bases, with 2 bases remaining between them. The V gene's germline CDR1 is MGHDK and CDR2 SYGVNS. The CDR3 coding sequence is TGTGCCAGCAGTGAGCTGAACACTGAAGCTTTCTTT. This codes for CASSELNTEAFF.

The chain's CDR3 is CASSLGGQGASQPQHF. CDR3 nucleotides: TGTGCCAGCAGCTTGGGGGGACAGGGGGCGAGTCAGCCCCAGCATTTT. The chain links TRBV5-6 to TRBJ1-5; 12 bases align to TRBD1. V trimming: 0 bases; J trimming: 6 bases; junction bases outside the gene matches: 4. The germline CDR1 and CDR2 sequences are SGHDT and YYEEEE. This CDR3 has 16 amino acids.

This clonotype was seen a handful of times. The V call is TRBV20-1, the J call TRBJ1-5; D not certain. There are 11 residues in the CDR3. V lost 3 bases to trimming and J lost 7 bases, with 7 bases between them. CDR1 is DFQATT and CDR2 is SNEGSKA in the germline V gene (reference sequence). CDR3 sequence reads: CSASIGQPQHF. DNA for the CDR3: TGCAGTGCTAGTATCGGGCAGCCCCAGCATTTT.

This clonotype has just a few counts. This sequence joins TRBV10-3 and TRBJ1-1; 9 bases map to TRBD1. The CDR3 extends over 15 amino acids. J was trimmed by 0 bases and V by 6 bases; bases with no gene match: 5. Germline CDR1 and CDR2: ENHRY and SYGVKD. CDR3 loop: CAISPGQGMNTEAFF. In DNA, the CDR3 is TGTGCCATCAGCCCCGGACAGGGGATGAACACTGAAGCTTTCTTT.